This paragraph covers one TCR beta chain sequence. As yet, its antigen is unknown. This sample stems from a study of T cell repertoires in cytomegalovirus infection. Germline V gene sequence: CDR1 SGHAT, CDR2 FQNNGV. V was trimmed by 4 bases and J by 0 bases, leaving 10 bases between them. The CDR3 is 15 amino acids. MiXCR, applied by TCRdb to the reads, yields one record per CDR3 protein. The top ten hold 15% to 20% of the sample, which has 640,000 or so distinct CDR3 sequences, around 35% seen once. The sequences come from cultured PBMCs, collected from culture after CMV antigen stimulation. The TCR originated in a human donor in good health (CMV status not recorded). Some clones in this sample may be carry-over from other donors' samples. The chain combines TRBV11-2 with TRBJ2-1, with D hard to call. CDR3 amino acids: CASSSIQSSYNEQFF. DNA for the CDR3: TGTGCCAGCAGCTCGATCCAAAGCTCCTACAATGAGCAGTTCTTC.